Each of the 9 T cell receptor beta chains below was sequenced from the same sample in a study of blood T cell repertoires in COVID-19 (dated by TCRdb to between 2020 and 2021). The library was built by means of the immunoSEQ multiplex PCR assay. In its TCRdb copy, this immuneACCESS table keeps in-frame sequences only and misses some clones. Where compared with another copy, unresolved V genes explain less than half of these, and the others have no known cause. In all, the sample holds roughly 100,000 clones, and roughly 91% of those were seen once. Clones ranked in the top ten supply about 6.3% of the sample. Source material: peripheral blood. Receptor source: a man aged 18 to 30 with COVID-19, enrolled during active disease.

V is TRBV19 and J is TRBJ1-3; D perhaps matches TRBD1 (6 bases). The CDR3 consists of 16 residues. Germline CDR1 and CDR2: LNHDA and SQIVND (reference sequence). Trimming shortened V by 7 bases and J by 0 bases, and 16 bases separated the two germline ends. In DNA form, the CDR3 reads TGTGCCAGTATTGGAGACAGGCTCTCCTCTGGAAACACCATATATTTT. Translating it yields CASIGDRLSSGNTIYF.

The sample holds one count of this clone. The chain carries TRBV7-9 and TRBJ1-1; TRBD1 is a possible D gene (5 bases). V gave up 5 bases and J gave up 5 bases, with 18 bases separating them. This CDR3 comprises 15 residues. Germline CDR1 and CDR2: SEHNR and FQNEAQ (reference sequence). CDR3 protein: CASSPSRGRGTEAFF. In nucleotides, the CDR3 is TGTGCCAGCAGCCCCTCGCGGGGGAGAGGGACTGAAGCTTTCTTT.

The CDR3 DNA sequence: TGTGCCAGCAGTTTATCCGCGGGGACAGGGGGCTCTGGGGCCAACGTCCTGACTTTC. Its protein is CASSLSAGTGGSGANVLTF. This rearrangement joins TRBV27 to TRBJ2-6; 11 bases are a match to TRBD1. Looked up from germline, CDR1 is MNHEY and CDR2 is SMNVEV (reference sequence). Losses at the gene ends were 0 bases for V and 0 bases for J; bases not matched to a gene: 4. The CDR3 loop spans 19 amino acids. The full variable domain, completed using reference TRBV27 and TRBJ2-6, is EAQVTQNPRYLITVTGKKLTVTCSQNMNHEYMSWYRQDPGLGLRQIYYSMNVEVTDKGDVPEGYKVSRKEKRNFPLILESPSPNQTSLYFCASSLSAGTGGSGANVLTFGAGSRLTVL.

This chain joins TRBV28 and TRBJ1-5; no clear D. This CDR3 region has 15 residues. V lost 2 bases and J lost 0, with 8 bases in between. CDR1 is MDHEN and CDR2 is SYDVKM in the germline V gene. The CDR3 here is CASSLPSYSNQPQHF. CDR3 DNA sequence: TGTGCCAGCAGTTTACCCAGTTATAGCAATCAGCCCCAGCATTTT.

This chain joins TRBV28 and TRBJ1-1, with TRBD1 identical over 7 bases. The V segment lost 10 bases and the J segment 4 bases; nucleotides outside the gene matches: 18. Germline V gene sequence: CDR1 MDHEN, CDR2 SYDVKM. CDR3 length: 16 amino acids. This chain's CDR3 is CAIQPTGKLSGTEAFF. CDR3 sequence (DNA): TGTGCCATCCAGCCGACAGGGAAGCTAAGTGGCACTGAAGCTTTCTTT.

V usage is TRBV6-4 and J usage is TRBJ2-2; D gene unclear. Germline CDR1 and CDR2: MRHNA and SNTAGT. The CDR3 extends over 13 amino acids. V was pared by 4 bases and J by 8 bases, with 11 bases between. As DNA, the CDR3 is TGTGCCAGCAGTGGACTGCCTGGAGGGGAGCTGTTTTTT. It codes for CASSGLPGGELFF.

The chain carries TRBV16 and TRBJ2-2; D unclear. Germline values: CDR1 KGHSY, CDR2 FQNENV. This CDR3 has 16 residues. V was clipped by 4 bases and J by 3 bases, with 15 bases between them. The chain's CDR3 is CASSRPQAGYTGELFF. Written as DNA, the CDR3 is TGTGCCAGCAGCCGTCCCCAGGCTGGCTACACCGGGGAGCTGTTTTTT.

The rearrangement links TRBV30 to TRBJ1-6, with TRBD1 matching over 7 bases. CDR1 is GTSNPN and CDR2 is SVGIG in the germline V gene (reference sequence). The CDR3 totals 14 residues. The V gene end was trimmed by 1 base and the J gene end by 7 bases; junction bases not matched to a gene: 4. The CDR3 nucleotides read TGTGCCTGGAGTGAGGGGACAGCCAATTCACCCCTCCACTTT. It is translated as CAWSEGTANSPLHF. The full variable domain, its missing parts supplied by reference TRBV30 and TRBJ1-6, is SQTIHQWPATLVQPVGSPLSLECTVEGTSNPNLYWYRQAAGRGLQLLFYSVGIGQISSEVPQNLSASRPQDRQFILSSKKLLLSDSGFYLCAWSEGTANSPLHFGNGTRLTVT.

This clone was counted a few times. This chain joins TRBV3-1 (or the pseudogene TRBV3-2) and TRBJ2-7; TRBD2 agrees at 7 bases. The CDR3 runs 20 residues. The V gene end was trimmed by 0 bases and the J gene end by 3 bases; junction bases not matched to a gene: 20. Germline V gene lookup returns CDR1 LGHDT and CDR2 YNNKEL (reference sequence). CDR3 amino acids: CASSQEALGFSSGRYYEQYF. In nucleotides, the CDR3 is TGTGCCAGCAGCCAAGAGGCCTTGGGGTTTTCTAGCGGCCGATACTACGAGCAGTACTTC.